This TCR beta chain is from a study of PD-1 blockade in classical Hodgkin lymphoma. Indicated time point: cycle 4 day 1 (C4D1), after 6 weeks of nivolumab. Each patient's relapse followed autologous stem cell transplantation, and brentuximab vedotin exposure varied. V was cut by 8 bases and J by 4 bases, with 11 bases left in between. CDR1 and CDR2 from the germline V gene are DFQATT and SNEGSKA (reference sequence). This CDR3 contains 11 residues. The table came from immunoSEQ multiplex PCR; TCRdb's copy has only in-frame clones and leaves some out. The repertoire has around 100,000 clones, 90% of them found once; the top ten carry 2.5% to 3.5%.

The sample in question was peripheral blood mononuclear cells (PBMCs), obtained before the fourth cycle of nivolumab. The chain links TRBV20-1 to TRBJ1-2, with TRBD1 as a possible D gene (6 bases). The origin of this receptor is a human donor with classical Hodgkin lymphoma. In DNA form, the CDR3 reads TGCAGTCCCCAGGGGTTCTATGGCTACACCTTC. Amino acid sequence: CSPQGFYGYTF.